The clone carrying this TCR beta chain came up once. One entry per CDR3 protein results from TCRdb running MiXCR on the RACE reads. The profile covers some 170,000 distinct CDR3 sequences, with about a quarter appearing a single time and under 2.5% taken by the ten largest. This sample's time point: patch test 3, about 24 weeks after DPC sensitization. Described treatment: therapeutic diphenylcyclopropenone sensitization with weekly scalp DPC. This specimen comes from a study of human T cells and chemical hapten exposure. CDR3 length: 16 residues. The trim removed 0 bases at V and 3 bases at J, leaving 8 bases unmatched. Germline V gene data show CDR1 as LGHNA and CDR2 as YSLEER.

This chain connects TRBV4-3 to TRBJ2-7; 7 bases agree with TRBD2. The TCR was taken from a woman between 18 and 29 years old with alopecia areata. Some clones in this sample may be carry-over from other donors' samples. Sequenced material: whole blood, taken in connection with sensitization to the hapten diphenylcyclopropenone (DPC). CDR3 sequence: CASSQDWGRADYEQYF. In DNA form, the CDR3 reads TGCGCCAGCAGCCAAGATTGGGGGAGGGCCGACTACGAGCAGTACTTC.